The 4 T cell receptor beta chains listed next were all sequenced from one sample in a study of blood T cell repertoires in COVID-19. Profiled with immunoSEQ multiplex PCR; TCRdb holds only in-frame clones, not every one. This sample yields some 50,000 clones, of which 80% to 85% are seen a single time; 2.6% belongs to the top ten. Sequenced: peripheral blood. These receptors originate from a man aged 45 to 65 with acute or convalescent COVID-19.

This clone was observed a handful of times. The genes are TRBV6-1 and TRBJ2-5, with 8 bases aligning to TRBD2. From germline, CDR1 is MNHNS and CDR2 SASEGT. V was clipped by 4 bases and J by 0 bases; unmatched bases: 1. The CDR3 is 14 residues long. CDR3 amino acids: CASSVAGHQETQYF. The CDR3 DNA reads TGTGCCAGCAGTGTAGCGGGGCACCAAGAGACCCAGTACTTC.

The chain has TRBV6-5 and TRBJ1-6; D not resolved. The CDR3 covers 15 residues. Per germline, CDR1 MNHEY and CDR2 SVGAGI. V was clipped by 4 bases and J by 8 bases, with 15 bases between them. The CDR3 nucleotides are TGTGCCAGCAGTTCTACCCGAGTCGGGGATTCACCCCTCCACTTT. This sequence encodes CASSSTRVGDSPLHF.

The chain joins TRBV28 to TRBJ2-1; D may be TRBD1 (6 bases). Germline V gene data show CDR1 as MDHEN and CDR2 as SYDVKM. The CDR3 length is 16 residues. The V end lost 4 bases, the J end lost 3 bases, and 16 bases lay between the germline ends. The CDR3 region has the DNA TGTGCCAGCAGTTATATACTAGAGGGGGTCTACAATGAGCAGTTCTTC. It translates to CASSYILEGVYNEQFF.

This sequence joins TRBV7-8 and TRBJ2-1; 7 positions match TRBD1. Trimming removed 2 bases from V and 4 bases from J; junction bases left unmatched: 8. CDR1 and CDR2 from the germline V gene are SGHVS and FQNEAQ. The CDR3 sequence is 16 residues long. The CDR3 sequence is CASSLMTGPGYNEQFF. The CDR3 coding sequence is TGTGCCAGCAGCTTAATGACAGGGCCGGGATACAATGAGCAGTTCTTC.